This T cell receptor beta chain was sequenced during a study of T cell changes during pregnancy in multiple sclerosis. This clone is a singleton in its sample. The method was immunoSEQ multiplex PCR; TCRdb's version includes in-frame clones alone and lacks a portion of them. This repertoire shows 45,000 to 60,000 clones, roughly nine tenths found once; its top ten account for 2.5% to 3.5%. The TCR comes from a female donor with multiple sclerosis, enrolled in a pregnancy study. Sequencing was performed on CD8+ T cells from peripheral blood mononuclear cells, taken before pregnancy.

CDR3 in amino acids: CASSYAGISYEQYF. The CDR3 DNA follows: TGTGCCAGCAGTTACGCGGGGATCTCCTACGAGCAGTACTTC. V is TRBV6-5 and J is TRBJ2-7, with D possibly TRBD2 on 6 matching bases. Germline CDR1 and CDR2: MNHEY and SVGAGI. Trimming shortened V by 2 bases and J by 0 bases, and 8 bases separated the two germline ends. CDR3 size: 14 residues.